Each of the 9 T cell receptor beta chains below was sequenced from the same sample in a study of immune characteristics of hereditary and idiopathic chronic pancreatitis. Chronic pancreatitis tissue was collected during total pancreatectomy with islet autotransplantation. Sequencing used immunoSEQ multiplex PCR; TCRdb keeps in-frame clones, though not all of them. Among about 9,400 clones listed, roughly 83% were seen once. The sample taken for sequencing was pancreas tissue with idiopathic chronic pancreatitis. These receptors all stem from a human donor with chronic pancreatitis.

The rearrangement uses TRBV6-5 and TRBJ1-4, with D perhaps matching TRBD1 (5 bases). The germline V gene encodes CDR1 MNHEY and CDR2 SVGAGI. The CDR3 extends over 14 amino acids. V lost 6 bases to trimming and J lost 4 bases, with 12 bases between them. CDR3 nucleotides: TGTGCCAGCAGCACCGGGACTAATAATGAAAAACTGTTTTTT. As protein: CASSTGTNNEKLFF.

This chain connects TRBV28 to TRBJ1-1, with D tentatively TRBD1 (6 bases). The germline CDR1 and CDR2 sequences are MDHEN and SYDVKM. Deletions cut 3 bases from V and 13 bases from J, with 18 bases between. This CDR3 comprises 13 residues. The CDR3 DNA follows: TGTGCCAGCAGTTTGGTTCCAGGGGAAGGTTATTTCTTT. It specifies CASSLVPGEGYFF.

The chain joins TRBV6-2 or TRBV6-3 to TRBJ2-1; the match to TRBD2 covers 10 bases. CDR3 length: 18 amino acids. V gave up 4 bases and J gave up 0 bases; unmatched junction bases: 9. Germline CDR1 is MNHEY and CDR2 is SVGEGT. The CDR3 loop reads CASSFLAGAALSYNEQFF. The CDR3 nucleotides read TGTGCCAGCAGTTTCCTAGCGGGGGCAGCCCTCTCCTACAATGAGCAGTTCTTC.

The chain combines TRBV14 with TRBJ2-3; D unresolved. Germline loops: CDR1 SGHDN, CDR2 FVKESK. Trimming left V 4 bases short and J 2 bases short, with 13 bases between. The CDR3 is 15 amino acids. CDR3 residues: CASSRSGPLTDTQYF. For the CDR3, the DNA is TGTGCCAGCAGCCGTTCAGGTCCCCTCACAGATACGCAGTATTTT.

This chain joins TRBV11-3 and TRBJ2-2; D is ambiguous. Germline CDR1 SGHNT, CDR2 YENEEA. The CDR3 contains 13 residues. V lost 0 bases and J lost 7, with 6 bases in between. The CDR3 spells CASSLEIGGELFF. CDR3 bases: TGTGCCAGCAGCTTAGAGATCGGCGGGGAGCTGTTTTTT.

The rearrangement uses TRBV3-1 (or the pseudogene TRBV3-2) and TRBJ1-1; tentative D call: TRBD1 (5 bases). CDR1 and CDR2 from the germline V gene are LGHDT and YNNKEL (reference sequence). This CDR3 comprises 16 residues. Trimming shortened V by 3 bases and J by 4 bases, and 18 bases separated the two germline ends. The DNA for the CDR3 is TGTGCCAGCAGCCAGGACCAGGGACGATCGGGCACTGAAGCTTTCTTT. This sequence encodes CASSQDQGRSGTEAFF.

J is TRBJ2-3 and V is TRBV5-1, with D unclear. Per the germline V gene, CDR1 is SGHRS and CDR2 is YFSETQ. The CDR3 contains 14 residues. The V and J ends lost 1 base and 4 bases respectively, with 10 bases between them. The CDR3 protein is CASSLRPAPDTQYF. Here the CDR3 DNA reads TGCGCCAGCAGCTTGAGGCCAGCACCAGATACGCAGTATTTT.

The chain links TRBV7-8 to TRBJ1-5, with D tentatively TRBD1 (5 bases). From germline, CDR1 is SGHVS and CDR2 FQNEAQ. Trimming stripped 5 bases from V and 0 bases from J, with 8 bases between. The CDR3 runs 14 residues. CDR3 sequence: CASSQDSSNQPQHF. For the CDR3, the DNA is TGTGCCAGCAGCCAAGACAGTAGCAATCAGCCCCAGCATTTT.

The genes are TRBV18 and TRBJ1-1; D might be TRBD1 (6 bases). Germline V gene lookup returns CDR1 KGHSH and CDR2 LQKENI. V lost 2 bases and J lost 11, with 18 bases in between. The CDR3 totals 14 residues. CDR3 residues: CASSPVGADTGAFF. The DNA of the CDR3 is TGTGCCAGCTCACCAGTCGGGGCGGACACAGGGGCTTTCTTT.